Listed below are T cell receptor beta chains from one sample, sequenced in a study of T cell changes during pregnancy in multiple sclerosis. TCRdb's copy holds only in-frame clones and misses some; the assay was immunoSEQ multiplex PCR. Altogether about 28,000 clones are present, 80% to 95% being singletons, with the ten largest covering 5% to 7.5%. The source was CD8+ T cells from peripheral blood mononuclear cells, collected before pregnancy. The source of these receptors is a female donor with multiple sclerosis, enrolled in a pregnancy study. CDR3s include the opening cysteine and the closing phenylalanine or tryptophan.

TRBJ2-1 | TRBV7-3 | CASSLSGGRDNEQFF
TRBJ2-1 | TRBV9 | CASSVAGQSNEQFF
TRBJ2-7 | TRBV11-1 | CASSLLGGYEQYF
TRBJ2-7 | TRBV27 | CASSAPRQGYYEQYF
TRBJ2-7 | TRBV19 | CASSTGNEQYF
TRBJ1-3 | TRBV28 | CASSFELSSGNTIYF
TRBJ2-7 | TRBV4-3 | CASSHLAEGDEQYF
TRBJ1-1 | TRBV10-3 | CAISVSGGDFETFF
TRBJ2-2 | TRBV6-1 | CASSRLAEGPGELFF
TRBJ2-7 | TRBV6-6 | CASRTSGGSYEQYF
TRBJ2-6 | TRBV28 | CASDKREGSLGLYAGANVLTF
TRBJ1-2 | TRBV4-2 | CASSQGTVYGYTF
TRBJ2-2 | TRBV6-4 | CASSDRVEAGELFF
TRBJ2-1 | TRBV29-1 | CSGYVGLAGGYNEQFF
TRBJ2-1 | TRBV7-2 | CASSSHVAATSYNEQFF
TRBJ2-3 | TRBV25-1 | CASSAGDTQYF
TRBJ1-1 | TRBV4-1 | CASSHEPAGNTEAFF
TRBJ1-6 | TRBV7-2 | CASSFQGAGNSPLHF
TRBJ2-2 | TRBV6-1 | CASSDPGLNTGELFF
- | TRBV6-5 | CASSSGLPNHEQYF
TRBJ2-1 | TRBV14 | CASSQDGWANNEQFF
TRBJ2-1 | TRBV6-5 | CASSYGTSGYNEQFF
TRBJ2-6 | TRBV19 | CASSSRESSGANVLTF
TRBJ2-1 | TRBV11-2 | CASSLSGSYNEQFF
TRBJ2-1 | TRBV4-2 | CASSQDMGASGRINTWNEQFF
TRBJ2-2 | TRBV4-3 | CASSQDRGTMSTGELFF
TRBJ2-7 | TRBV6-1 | CASSFSGGYEQYF
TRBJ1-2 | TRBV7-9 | CASSPGINYGYTF
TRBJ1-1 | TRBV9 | CASSSGRNTEAFF
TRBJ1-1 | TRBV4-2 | CASSPTGGTEAFF
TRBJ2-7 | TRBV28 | CASSFGGVDEQYF
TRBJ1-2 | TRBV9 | CASSVGGGVYGYTF
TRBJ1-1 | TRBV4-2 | CASSPQQGAVDTEAFF
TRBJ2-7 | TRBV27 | CASSMSAVHEQYF
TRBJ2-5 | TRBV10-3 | CATRPVTFPSQETQYF
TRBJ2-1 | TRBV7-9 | CASSAREGRRSFENEQFF
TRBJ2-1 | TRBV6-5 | CASSLTGTSSEQFF
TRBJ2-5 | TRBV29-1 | CSVRPRDSRQETQYF
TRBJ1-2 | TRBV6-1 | CASSEAEGTNYGYTF
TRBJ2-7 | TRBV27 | CASSADLTGTNPRF
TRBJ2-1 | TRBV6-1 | CASSASGRAHEQFF
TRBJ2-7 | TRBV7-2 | CASRDRGNLKNEQYF
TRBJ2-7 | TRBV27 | CASSSSSYEQYF
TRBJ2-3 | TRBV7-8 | CASSWTSGRPDTQYF
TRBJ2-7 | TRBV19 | CASSLETGESSYEQYF
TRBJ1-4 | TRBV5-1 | CASSPEQVSQANEKLFF
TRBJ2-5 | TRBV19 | CASSYSGEETQYF
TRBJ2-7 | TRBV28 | CASSLADTYEQYF
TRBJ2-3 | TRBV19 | CASSILAGGTDTQYF
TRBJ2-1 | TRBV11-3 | CASSQRGKDEQFF
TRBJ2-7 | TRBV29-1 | CSVETGYEQYF
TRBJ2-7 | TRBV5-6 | CASSLVVGRYEQYF
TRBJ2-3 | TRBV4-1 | CASSQQGGTDTQYF
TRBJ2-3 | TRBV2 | CASSGTSANTDTQYF